This T cell receptor (beta chain) was sequenced in a study of T cell responses to AZD1222 COVID-19 vaccine (dated by TCRdb to the early 2020s). Background for the entire study: TCR sequencing covered over 230 trial participants: 200 to 220 given two doses of AZD1222 and around 26 given two doses of MenACWY control vaccine. Trial participants were enrolled into age subgroups of 18-55, 56-69 and 70-plus years, which contained around 150, 29 and 61 TCR-sequenced participants, respectively. Paper-wide results and their limitations: After two AZD1222 doses, both the breadth and the depth of spike-specific TCRs were significantly higher than at day 0 and than in MenACWY recipients. The vaccine-associated CD4 TCRs covered the entire spike protein, and the dominant responses fell in regions 160-218 and 743-854. Reportedly, almost half of the unique spike-specific TCRs recognized epitopes lying outside the regions that are mutated in the B.1.351 and B.1.1.7 variants. In the small 56-69-year group, the increase in depth fell short of significance, most likely because of low power. Most participants were white British and females outnumbered males, and the authors suggested that clonal diversity may have been underestimated. Conclusions about previously exposed vaccinees are limited because only five to seven AZD1222 recipients were SARS-CoV-2 seropositive at baseline. Because no day 14 peak-response samples were available, the repertoires could be characterized only after the peak T cell response.

Details on this clone: What antigen it recognizes has not been identified. No clone much larger than this one lies a single base away; base qualities are absent.

Reading the label with the study, this specimen's time point is: about 28 days (+/-7) after the second vaccine dose. AZD1222 recipients whose second dose came at about 4 weeks and those whose second dose came at about 12 weeks were combined into one group, since spike-specific TCR depth and breadth did not differ between the two schedules. The vaccinee samples were drawn from two UK trials, COV001 and COV002, one of which was a single-blind randomized controlled phase 2/3 trial testing AZD1222 (ChAdOx1 nCoV-19) in healthy adults. Trial participant PBMC samples were collected at day 0 and day 28 after the second dose for TCRbeta chain sequencing. The CDR3 regions of human TCRbeta chains were subjected to immunosequencing. The original pipeline was this. TCRs in the repertoires were matched against a reference library of SARS-CoV-2-specific TCRs that had been generated with the MIRA antigen-specificity platform. Breadth was defined as the fraction of unique TCRs that were SARS-CoV-2-associated. Depth was defined as the fraction of total T cells that were SARS-CoV-2-associated. Using the MIRA data, every spike-specific TCR was mapped to the spike region that the TCR reacted to and assigned to either a CD4 or a CD8 class. Log10-transformed breadth and depth values were compared by one-way ANOVA with Sidak's multiple comparisons tests. TCRdb carries this immuneACCESS record with in-frame sequences only. Its versions omit some clonotypes, under half of them owing to an unresolved V gene in the studies checked, with the rest unexplained. Clonal size and the V and J genes are those of that table, whereas D and trimming came from the DNA. In this sample the table shows about 150,000 clones, 75% to 90% of which occur a single time. Roughly 10% of the sample comes from the top ten.

CDR1 and CDR2 were assigned from the germline V gene as SGDLS and YYNGEE. Germline trimming: 3 bases from V, 2 bases from J; junction bases outside gene matches: 13. The CDR3 sequence holds 19 residues, the cysteine and phenylalanine included. Only the CDR3 part of the read is kept: 57 bases, read in frame from the first base. The receptor's source is an adult who received the AZD1222 COVID-19 vaccine. The sample was peripheral blood, taken 28 days after the second AZD1222 dose. In this chain, TRBV9 is recombined with TRBJ2-6; TRBD2 matches 8 bases in the middle. The DNA is TGTGCCAGCAGCGGTACTCCGGGACTAGTCCTACCTGGGGCCAACGTCCTGACTTTC. Its protein is CASSGTPGLVLPGANVLTF.